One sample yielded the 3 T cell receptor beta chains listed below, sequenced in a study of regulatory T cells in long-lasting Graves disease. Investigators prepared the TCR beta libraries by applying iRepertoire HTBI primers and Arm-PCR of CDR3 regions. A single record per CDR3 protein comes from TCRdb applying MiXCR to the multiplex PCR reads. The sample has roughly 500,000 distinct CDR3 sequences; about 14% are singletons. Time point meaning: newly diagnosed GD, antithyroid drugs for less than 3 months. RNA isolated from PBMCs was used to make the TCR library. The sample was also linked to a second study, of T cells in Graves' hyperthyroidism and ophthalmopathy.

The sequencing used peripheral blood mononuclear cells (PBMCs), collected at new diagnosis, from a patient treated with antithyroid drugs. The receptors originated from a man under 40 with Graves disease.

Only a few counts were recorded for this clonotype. CDR3 sequence reads: CSASRRRGNYEQYF. As DNA, the CDR3 is TGCAGTGCTAGTCGGAGAAGGGGAAACTACGAGCAGTACTTC. V and J are TRBV20-1 and TRBJ2-7, with D tentatively TRBD1 (5 bases). The CDR3 has 14 residues. Germline CDR1 and CDR2: DFQATT and SNEGSKA (reference sequence). Trimming removed 3 bases from V and 3 bases from J, with 15 bases in between.

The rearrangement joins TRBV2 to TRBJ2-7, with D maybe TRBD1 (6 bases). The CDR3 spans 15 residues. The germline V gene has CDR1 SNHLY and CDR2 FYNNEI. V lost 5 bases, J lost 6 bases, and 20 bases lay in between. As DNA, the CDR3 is TGTGCCAGCAGTTACAGGGACCCGGCAAGCTTCGAGCAGTACTTC. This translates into CASSYRDPASFEQYF.

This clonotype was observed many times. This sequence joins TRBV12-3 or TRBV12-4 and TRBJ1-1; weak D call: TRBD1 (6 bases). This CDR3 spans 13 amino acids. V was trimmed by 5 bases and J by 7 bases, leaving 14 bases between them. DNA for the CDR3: TGTGCCAGCAGTGTGAGGGGGTGGGGTGAAGCTTTCTTT. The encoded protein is CASSVRGWGEAFF.